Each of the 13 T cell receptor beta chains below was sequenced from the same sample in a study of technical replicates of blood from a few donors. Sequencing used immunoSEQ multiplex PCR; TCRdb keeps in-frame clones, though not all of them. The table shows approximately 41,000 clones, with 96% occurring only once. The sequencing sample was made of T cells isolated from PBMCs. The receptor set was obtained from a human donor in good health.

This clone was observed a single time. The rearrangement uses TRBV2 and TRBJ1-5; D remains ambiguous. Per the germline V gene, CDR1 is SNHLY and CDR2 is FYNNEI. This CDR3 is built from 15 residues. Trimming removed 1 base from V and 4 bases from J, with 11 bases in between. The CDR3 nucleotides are TGTGCCAGCAGTGAAGAGTACGGAGGTAATCAGCCCCAGCATTTT. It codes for CASSEEYGGNQPQHF.

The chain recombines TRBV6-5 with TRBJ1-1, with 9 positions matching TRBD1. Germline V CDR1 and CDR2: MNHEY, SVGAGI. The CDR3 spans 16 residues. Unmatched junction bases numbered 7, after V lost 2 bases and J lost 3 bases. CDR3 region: CASSYGTGLGDTEAFF. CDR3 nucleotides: TGTGCCAGCAGTTACGGGACAGGGTTGGGGGACACTGAAGCTTTCTTT.

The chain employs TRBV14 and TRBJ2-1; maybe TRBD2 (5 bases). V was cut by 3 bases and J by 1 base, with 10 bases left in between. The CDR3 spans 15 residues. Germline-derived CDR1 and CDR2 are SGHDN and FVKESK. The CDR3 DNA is TGTGCCAGCAGCCAGAGGGAATTGTCCTACAATGAGCAGTTCTTC. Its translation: CASSQRELSYNEQFF.

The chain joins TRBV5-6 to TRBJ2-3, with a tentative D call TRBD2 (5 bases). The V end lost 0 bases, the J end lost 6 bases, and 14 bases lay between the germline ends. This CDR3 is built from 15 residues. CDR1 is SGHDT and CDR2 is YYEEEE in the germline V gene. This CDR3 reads CASSLAGTGVDTQYF. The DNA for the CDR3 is TGTGCCAGCAGCTTGGCGGGAACCGGGGTGGATACGCAGTATTTT.

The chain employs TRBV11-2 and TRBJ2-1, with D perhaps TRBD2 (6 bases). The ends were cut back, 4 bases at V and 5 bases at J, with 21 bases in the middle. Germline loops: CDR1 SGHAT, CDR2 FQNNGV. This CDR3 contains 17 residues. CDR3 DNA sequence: TGTGCCAGCAGCTGGGTTTTAAAGGGAGGATTAGACAATGAGCAGTTCTTC. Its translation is CASSWVLKGGLDNEQFF.

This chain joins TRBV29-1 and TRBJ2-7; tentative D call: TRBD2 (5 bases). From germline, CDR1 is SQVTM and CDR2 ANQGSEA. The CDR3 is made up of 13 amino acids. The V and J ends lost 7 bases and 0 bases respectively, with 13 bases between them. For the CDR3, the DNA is TGCAGCGCCGAGGGCGGCAGCTCCTACGAGCAGTACTTC. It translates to CSAEGGSSYEQYF.

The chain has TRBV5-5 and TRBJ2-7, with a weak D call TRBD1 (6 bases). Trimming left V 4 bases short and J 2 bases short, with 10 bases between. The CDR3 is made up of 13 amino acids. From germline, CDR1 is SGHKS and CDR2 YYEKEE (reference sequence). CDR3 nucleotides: TGTGCCAGCAGCCCCGGGACACCCTACGAGCAGTACTTC. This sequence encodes CASSPGTPYEQYF.

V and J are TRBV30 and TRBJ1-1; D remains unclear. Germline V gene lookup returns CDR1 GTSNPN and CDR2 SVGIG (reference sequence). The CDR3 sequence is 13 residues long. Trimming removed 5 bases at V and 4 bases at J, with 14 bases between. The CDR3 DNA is TGTGCCTGGGTAAGCGCCCTGAGCACTGAAGCTTTCTTT. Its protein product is CAWVSALSTEAFF.

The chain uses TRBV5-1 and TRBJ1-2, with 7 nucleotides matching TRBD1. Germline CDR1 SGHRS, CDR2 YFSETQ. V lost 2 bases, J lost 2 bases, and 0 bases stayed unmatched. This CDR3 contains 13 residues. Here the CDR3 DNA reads TGCGCCAGCAGCTTACAGGGGAACTATGGCTACACCTTC. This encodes CASSLQGNYGYTF.

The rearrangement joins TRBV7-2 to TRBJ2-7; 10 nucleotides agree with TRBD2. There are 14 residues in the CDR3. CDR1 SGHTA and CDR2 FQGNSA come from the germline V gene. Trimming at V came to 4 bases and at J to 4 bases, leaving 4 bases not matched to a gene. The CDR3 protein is CASSSSGSIYEQYF. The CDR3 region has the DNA TGTGCCAGCAGCTCTAGCGGGAGTATATACGAGCAGTACTTC. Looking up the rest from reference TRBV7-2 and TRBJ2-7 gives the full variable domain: GAGVSQSPSNKVTEKGKDVELRCDPISGHTALYWYRQSLGQGLEFLIYFQGNSAPDKSGLPSDRFSAERTGGSVSTLTIQRTQQEDSAVYLCASSSSGSIYEQYFGPGTRLTVT.

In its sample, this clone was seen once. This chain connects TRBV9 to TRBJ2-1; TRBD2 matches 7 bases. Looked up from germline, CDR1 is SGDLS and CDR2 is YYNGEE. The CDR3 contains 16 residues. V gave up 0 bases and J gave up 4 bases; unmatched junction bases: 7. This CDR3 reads CASSVVGGGVYNEQFF. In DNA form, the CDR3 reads TGTGCCAGCAGCGTAGTGGGGGGAGGGGTATACAATGAGCAGTTCTTC.

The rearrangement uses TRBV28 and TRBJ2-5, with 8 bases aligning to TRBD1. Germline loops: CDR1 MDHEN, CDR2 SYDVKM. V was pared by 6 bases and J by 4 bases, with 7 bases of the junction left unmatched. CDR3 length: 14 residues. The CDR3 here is CASSLDRGIETQYF. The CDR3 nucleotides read TGTGCCAGCAGCCTCGACAGGGGAATAGAGACCCAGTACTTC.

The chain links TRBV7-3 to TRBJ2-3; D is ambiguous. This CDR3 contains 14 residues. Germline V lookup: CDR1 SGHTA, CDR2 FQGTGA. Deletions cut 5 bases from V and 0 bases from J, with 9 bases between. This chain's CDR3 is CASSLGLSTDTQYF. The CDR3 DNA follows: TGTGCCAGCAGCCTCGGTCTAAGCACAGATACGCAGTATTTT.